The 8 T cell receptor beta chains presented below share a single source sample, sequenced in a study of OX40 agonist ivuxolimab in advanced cancers. Assay used: immunoSEQ multiplex PCR; TCRdb lists only in-frame clones, some missing. Seen here are about 46,000 clones, 85% to 90% observed once, and the top ten hold approximately 10%. This material consisted of CD4+ or CD8+ T cells sorted from blood, taken in a trial of the OX40 agonist ivuxolimab. The receptors come from an adult with an advanced solid tumor such as melanoma, head and neck, liver or kidney cancer.

The gene calls are TRBV5-1 and TRBJ2-1, with 11 bases identical to TRBD2. Losses at the gene ends were 0 bases for V and 4 bases for J; bases not matched to a gene: 12. The CDR3 has 19 residues. The germline V gene has CDR1 SGHRS and CDR2 YFSETQ. In DNA form, the CDR3 reads TGCGCCAGCAGCTTGGGGTTTAGCGGGAGGGTGAGTCGTTACAATGAGCAGTTCTTC. Translating it yields CASSLGFSGRVSRYNEQFF.

The chain is built from TRBV2 and TRBJ1-2; no reliable D call. This CDR3 has 12 amino acids. Germline CDR1 and CDR2: SNHLY and FYNNEI. V was cut by 4 bases and J by 6 bases, with 9 bases left in between. This chain's CDR3 is CASSGKRDGYTF. The CDR3 DNA follows: TGTGCCAGCAGTGGGAAAAGGGATGGCTACACCTTC.

The chain recombines TRBV6-6 with TRBJ1-5; unclear D gene. V lost 7 bases and J lost 6, with 16 bases in between. The CDR3 totals 14 residues. Germline V CDR1 and CDR2: MNHNY, SVGAGI (reference sequence). CDR3 residues: CASIDTGAAQPQHF. The CDR3 bases are TGTGCCAGCATTGACACGGGAGCAGCTCAGCCCCAGCATTTT.

The chain recombines TRBV19 with TRBJ1-5, with D possibly being TRBD1 (6 bases). The CDR3 length is 15 residues. V lost 2 bases, J lost 3 bases, and 11 bases lay in between. Germline CDR1 is LNHDA and CDR2 is SQIVND (reference sequence). Written as DNA, the CDR3 is TGTGCCAGTAGTATACGGGACAAAAACAATCAGCCCCAGCATTTT. Translation: CASSIRDKNNQPQHF.

This chain connects TRBV9 to TRBJ2-1, with 8 positions matching TRBD1. This CDR3 contains 13 residues. With 7 bases clipped from V and 5 bases from J, the junction kept 5 bases outside the gene matches. CDR1 and CDR2 from the germline V gene are SGDLS and YYNGEE. This chain's CDR3 is CASRQTGDNEQFF. Written as DNA, the CDR3 is TGTGCCAGCCGCCAGACAGGGGACAATGAGCAGTTCTTC. The full variable domain, rest sourced from reference TRBV9 and TRBJ2-1, is DSGVTQTPKHLITATGQRVTLRCSPRSGDLSVYWYQQSLDQGLQFLIQYYNGEERAKGNILERFSAQQFPDLHSELNLSSLELGDSALYFCASRQTGDNEQFFGPGTRLTVL.

This clone was seen a single time. The rearrangement uses TRBV4-1 and TRBJ1-5; 12 bases map to TRBD1. CDR1 and CDR2 from the germline V gene are MGHRA and YSYEKL. Trimming took 5 bases from V and 1 from J; bases not matched to a gene: 15. The CDR3 is 20 amino acids. The CDR3 DNA reads as TGCGCCAGCAGCGAAAGAACCGGGACAGGGGGCTTAGGGAGCAATCAGCCCCAGCATTTT. Its protein is CASSERTGTGGLGSNQPQHF.

A few counts support this clone. This chain links TRBV19 with TRBJ2-7, with D unresolved. The ends were cut back, 0 bases at V and 2 bases at J, with 11 bases in the middle. Germline V gene data show CDR1 as LNHDA and CDR2 as SQIVND (reference sequence). The CDR3 loop spans 15 amino acids. This CDR3 reads CASSIDLGSAYEQYF. The CDR3 coding sequence is TGTGCCAGTAGTATAGATCTTGGCTCCGCCTACGAGCAGTACTTC.

The rearrangement joins TRBV2 to TRBJ1-1; D possibly corresponds to TRBD1 (6 bases). The V and J ends lost 4 bases and 1 base respectively, with 13 bases between them. The germline CDR1 and CDR2 sequences are SNHLY and FYNNEI. CDR3 size: 15 residues. The CDR3 protein is CASSVPSTGNTEAFF. The CDR3 bases are TGTGCCAGCAGTGTTCCCTCGACAGGGAACACTGAAGCTTTCTTT.